Below, 7 T cell receptor beta chains from the same sample are listed, as sequenced in a study of blood T cell repertoires in COVID-19. The method was immunoSEQ multiplex PCR; TCRdb's version includes in-frame clones alone and lacks a portion of them. The sample contains around 22,000 clones, 75% to 90% of which appear only once. Sequenced sample: peripheral blood. Every receptor here comes from a human donor with active COVID-19. The donor label of this sample is uncertain.

The gene calls are TRBV9 and TRBJ2-5, with D possibly TRBD1 on 6 matching bases. The CDR3 sequence is 15 residues long. Germline CDR1 and CDR2: SGDLS and YYNGEE. Trimming stripped 0 bases from V and 6 bases from J, with 15 bases between. The CDR3 here is CASSVEGRGTQTQYF. For the CDR3, the DNA is TGTGCCAGCAGCGTAGAGGGCAGGGGTACGCAGACCCAGTACTTC.

The rearrangement links TRBV27 to TRBJ1-3; D is possibly TRBD1 (6 bases). The length of the CDR3 is 14 residues. Germline values: CDR1 MNHEY, CDR2 SMNVEV (reference sequence). The V end was cut by 6 bases, the J end by 3 bases, with 12 bases between. Here the CDR3 reads CASRLQGIGNTIYF. CDR3 sequence (DNA): TGTGCCAGCAGACTACAGGGAATTGGAAACACCATATATTTT.

The rearrangement joins TRBV12-5 to TRBJ1-6; perhaps TRBD1 as D (6 bases). Germline V gene lookup returns CDR1 LGHNT and CDR2 FRNRAP. This CDR3 is 17 amino acids long. V shed 0 bases and J shed 0 bases, with 9 bases lying between them. The CDR3 sequence: CASGLVQGSSYNSPLHF. CDR3 coding DNA: TGTGCTAGTGGTTTGGTACAGGGCAGCTCCTATAATTCACCCCTCCACTTT.

The V and J genes are TRBV7-2 and TRBJ2-1; the match to TRBD2 covers 9 bases. The CDR3 runs 15 residues. In germline, CDR1 is SGHTA, CDR2 FQGNSA. After removal of 5 bases from V and 4 bases from J, the junction contained 6 bases not matched to a gene. The CDR3 protein is CASSHSGSGYNEQFF. Written as DNA, the CDR3 is TGTGCCAGCAGCCATAGCGGGAGTGGGTACAATGAGCAGTTCTTC.

This clone was observed a single time. The chain combines TRBV14 with TRBJ2-3; 8 bases line up with TRBD2. The CDR3 contains 16 residues. J lost 0 bases, V lost 3 bases, and 5 bases had no gene match. Germline V CDR1 and CDR2: SGHDN, FVKESK. The CDR3 DNA reads TGTGCCAGCAGCCACGAACCGGGAGGGAGCACAGATACGCAGTATTTT. Its protein is CASSHEPGGSTDTQYF. The full variable domain, in which reference TRBV14 and TRBJ2-3 provide the parts outside the CDR3, is EAGVTQFPSHSVIEKGQTVTLRCDPISGHDNLYWYRRVMGKEIKFLLHFVKESKQDESGMPNNRFLAERTGGTYSTLKVQPAELEDSGVYFCASSHEPGGSTDTQYFGPGTRLTVL.

A few counts support this clone. The chain employs TRBV7-9 and TRBJ1-2; 7 bases align to TRBD1. The trim removed 4 bases at V and 6 bases at J, leaving 11 bases unmatched. This CDR3 spans 15 amino acids. CDR1 is SEHNR, CDR2 FQNEAQ, per germline (reference sequence). The CDR3 loop is CASSSPLGGANGYTF. The CDR3 bases are TGTGCCAGCAGCTCCCCCCTAGGGGGCGCCAATGGCTACACCTTC.

The J gene is TRBJ2-7, the V gene TRBV9; possible D gene TRBD1, 6 bases. The CDR3 is made up of 15 amino acids. Trimming stripped 0 bases from V and 3 bases from J, with 13 bases between. Germline CDR1 SGDLS, CDR2 YYNGEE. The CDR3 protein is CASSVGQGLLYEQYF. The CDR3 DNA follows: TGTGCCAGCAGCGTAGGGCAGGGGCTACTCTACGAGCAGTACTTC.